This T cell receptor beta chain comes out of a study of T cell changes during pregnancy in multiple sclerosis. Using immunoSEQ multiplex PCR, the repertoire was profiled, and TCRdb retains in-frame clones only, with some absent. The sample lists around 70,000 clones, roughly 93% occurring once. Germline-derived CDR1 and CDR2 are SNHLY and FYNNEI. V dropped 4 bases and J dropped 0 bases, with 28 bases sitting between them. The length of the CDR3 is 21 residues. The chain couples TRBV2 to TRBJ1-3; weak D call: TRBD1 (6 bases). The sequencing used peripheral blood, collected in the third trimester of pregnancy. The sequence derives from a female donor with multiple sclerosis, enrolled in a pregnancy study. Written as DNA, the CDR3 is TGTGCCAGCAGTGGGGGTAGGTTCAAGGGGACAACCAAGAGCTCTGGAAACACCATATATTTT. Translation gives CASSGGRFKGTTKSSGNTIYF. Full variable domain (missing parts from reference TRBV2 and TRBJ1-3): EPEVTQTPSHQVTQMGQEVILRCVPISNHLYFYWYRQILGQKVEFLVSFYNNEISEKSEIFDDQFSVERPDGSNFTLKIRSTKLEDSAMYFCASSGGRFKGTTKSSGNTIYFGEGSWLTVV.